The rows below give T cell receptor beta chains drawn from one sample of a study of blood T cell repertoires in COVID-19. Some clones are missing from TCRdb's copy, which holds only in-frame ones; the method was immunoSEQ multiplex PCR. The repertoire holds approximately 54,000 clones, with 90% to 95% as singletons. Sequencing used peripheral blood. Receptor source: a man between 45 and 60 years old with acute or convalescent COVID-19. CDR3s include the opening cysteine and the closing phenylalanine or tryptophan. Each record gives: V gene, CDR3 length, clone size, J gene, D gene, CDR3 DNA, CDR3 protein. The D gene is left open where the match is weak. Only some rows state a clone size, as once, few, many or a class for expanded clones.

V: TRBV4-1; length: 13; size: .; J: TRBJ2-7; D: TRBD2; DNA: TGCGCCAGCAGCCAGGGACTAGCATACGAGCAGTACTTC; CDR3: CASSQGLAYEQYF
V: TRBV6-2/TRBV6-3; length: 17; size: .; J: TRBJ1-5; D: .; DNA: TGTGCCAGCAGTTACGGGAGGGCTGGTCGTAACAATCAGCCCCAGCATTTT; CDR3: CASSYGRAGRNNQPQHF
V: TRBV30; length: 13; size: once; J: TRBJ1-3; D: .; DNA: TGTGCCTGGACCTCGGGGAGTGGAAACACCATATATTTT; CDR3: CAWTSGSGNTIYF
V: TRBV9; length: 17; size: .; J: TRBJ1-3; D: .; DNA: TGTGCCAGCAGCTCCCGTGGACAGCTCCAGGAAGGAAACACCATATATTTT; CDR3: CASSSRGQLQEGNTIYF
V: TRBV19; length: 12; size: once; J: TRBJ1-2; D: .; DNA: TGTGCCAGTATCGGAGACGGCTATGGCTACACCTTC; CDR3: CASIGDGYGYTF
V: TRBV4-3; length: 18; size: few; J: TRBJ2-7; D: TRBD2; DNA: TGCGCCAGCAGCCAAGATCGTATGGCTAGCGGAAGATCCTACGAGCAGTACTTC; CDR3: CASSQDRMASGRSYEQYF
V: TRBV20-1; length: 11; size: .; J: TRBJ2-3; D: .; DNA: TGCAGTGCTAGGGTCGCGGGTACGCAGTATTTT; CDR3: CSARVAGTQYF
V: TRBV27; length: 15; size: .; J: TRBJ2-2; D: TRBD2; DNA: TGTGCCAGCAGCCTCAGCGGGAGAAACACCGGGGAGCTGTTTTTT; CDR3: CASSLSGRNTGELFF
V: TRBV18; length: 12; size: .; J: TRBJ1-3; D: .; DNA: TGTGCCAGCCATGGACAGGGAAACACCATATATTTT; CDR3: CASHGQGNTIYF
V: TRBV11-2; length: 15; size: .; J: TRBJ1-2; D: TRBD1; DNA: TGTGCCAGCAGCGAAGGTCGGGGACAGGATTTTGGCTACACCTTC; CDR3: CASSEGRGQDFGYTF
V: TRBV12-3/TRBV12-4; length: 12; size: .; J: TRBJ2-1; D: TRBD2; DNA: TGTGCCAGCAGTTTAGAACTAGCGGTCTTCTTCTTC; CDR3: CASSLELAVFFF
V: TRBV28; length: 14; size: .; J: TRBJ2-3; D: .; DNA: TGTGCCAGCAGTTTATACCCGGGCACAGATACGCAGTATTTT; CDR3: CASSLYPGTDTQYF
V: TRBV20-1; length: 13; size: .; J: TRBJ2-1; D: .; DNA: TGCAGTGCTAGTGGCTGGGAGTACAATGAGCAGTTCTTC; CDR3: CSASGWEYNEQFF
V: TRBV28; length: 15; size: .; J: TRBJ1-1; D: TRBD1; DNA: TGTGCCAGCAGACGCAGGGGGGCATTGAACACTGAAGCTTTCTTT; CDR3: CASRRRGALNTEAFF
V: TRBV12-5; length: 16; size: .; J: TRBJ2-3; D: TRBD1; DNA: TGTGCTAGTGGTTTGTCGGACAGGGCCGCCGCAGATACGCAGTATTTT; CDR3: CASGLSDRAAADTQYF
V: TRBV25-1; length: 13; size: .; J: TRBJ2-7; D: TRBD1; DNA: TGTGCCAGCTTCGACAGGGGATCAAACGAGCAGTACTTC; CDR3: CASFDRGSNEQYF
V: TRBV5-1; length: 16; size: .; J: TRBJ2-7; D: .; DNA: TGCGCCAGCAGCTTGTCGGGGGGCCCCACGTCCTACGAGCAGTACTTC; CDR3: CASSLSGGPTSYEQYF
V: TRBV29-1; length: 11; size: .; J: TRBJ1-2; D: .; DNA: TGCAGCGTTGGTCAGTTAAGTGGCTACACCTTC; CDR3: CSVGQLSGYTF
V: TRBV7-2; length: 16; size: .; J: TRBJ2-5; D: TRBD2; DNA: TGTGCCAGCAGCTTAGGACGCGGGAGGGGGAGAGAGACCCAGTACTTC; CDR3: CASSLGRGRGRETQYF
V: TRBV24-1; length: 15; size: .; J: TRBJ1-1; D: TRBD1; DNA: TGTGCCACCAGTGAAGGGGACAGGGGTTTTACTGAAGCTTTCTTT; CDR3: CATSEGDRGFTEAFF
V: TRBV30; length: 13; size: .; J: TRBJ2-5; D: .; DNA: TGTGCCTGGAGTGGGATGTCGGATGGAGACCAGTACTTC; CDR3: CAWSGMSDGDQYF
V: TRBV6-5; length: 14; size: once; J: TRBJ1-4; D: TRBD1; DNA: TGTGCCAGCAGTCAGACAGGGGGTGTTGAAAAACTGTTTTTT; CDR3: CASSQTGGVEKLFF
V: TRBV7-6; length: 16; size: .; J: TRBJ2-7; D: TRBD1; DNA: TGTGCCAGCAGCCGGGGACAGGGTTCCTTTTCTAGCGAGCAGTACTTC; CDR3: CASSRGQGSFSSEQYF
V: TRBV6-2/TRBV6-3; length: 16; size: .; J: TRBJ2-2; D: TRBD2; DNA: TGTGCCAGCAGTTACCTCGCGGGAGTCGGCACCGGGGAGCTGTTTTTT; CDR3: CASSYLAGVGTGELFF